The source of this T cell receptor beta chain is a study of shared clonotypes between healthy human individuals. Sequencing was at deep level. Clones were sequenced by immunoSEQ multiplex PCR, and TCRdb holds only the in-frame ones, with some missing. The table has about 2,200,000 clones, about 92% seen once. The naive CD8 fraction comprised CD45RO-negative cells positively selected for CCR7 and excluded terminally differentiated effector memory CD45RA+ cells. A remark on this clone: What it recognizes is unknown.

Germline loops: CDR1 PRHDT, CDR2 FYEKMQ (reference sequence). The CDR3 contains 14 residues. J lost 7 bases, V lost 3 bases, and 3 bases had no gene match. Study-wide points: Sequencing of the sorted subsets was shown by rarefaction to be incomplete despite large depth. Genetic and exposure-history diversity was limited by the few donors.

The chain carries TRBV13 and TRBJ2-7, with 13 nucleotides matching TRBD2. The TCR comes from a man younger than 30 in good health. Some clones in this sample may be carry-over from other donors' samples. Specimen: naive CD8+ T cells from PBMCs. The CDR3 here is CASSFGLAGAEQYF. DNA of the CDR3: TGTGCCAGCAGCTTCGGACTAGCGGGAGCGGAGCAGTACTTC.